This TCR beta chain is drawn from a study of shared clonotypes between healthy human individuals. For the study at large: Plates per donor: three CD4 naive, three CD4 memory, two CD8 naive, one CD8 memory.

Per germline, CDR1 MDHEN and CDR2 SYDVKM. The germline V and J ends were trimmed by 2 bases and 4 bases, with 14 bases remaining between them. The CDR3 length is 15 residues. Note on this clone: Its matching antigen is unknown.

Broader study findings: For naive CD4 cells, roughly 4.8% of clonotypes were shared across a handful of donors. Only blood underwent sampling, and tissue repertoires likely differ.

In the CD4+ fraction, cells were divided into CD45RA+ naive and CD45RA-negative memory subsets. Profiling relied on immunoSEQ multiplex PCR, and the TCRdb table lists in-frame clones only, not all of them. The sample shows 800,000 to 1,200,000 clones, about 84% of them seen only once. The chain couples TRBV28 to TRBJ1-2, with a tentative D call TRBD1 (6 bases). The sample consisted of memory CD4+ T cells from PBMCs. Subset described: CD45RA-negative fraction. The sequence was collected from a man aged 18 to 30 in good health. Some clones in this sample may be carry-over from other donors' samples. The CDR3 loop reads CASSLPQGRIYGYTF. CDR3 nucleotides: TGTGCCAGCAGTTTACCACAGGGCAGGATCTATGGCTACACCTTC.